The 27 T cell receptor beta chains below all came from one sample that was sequenced in a study of blood T cells in healthy people across ages. Next came a second PCR, run for about 7 to 12 cycles, which used a sample-barcoded 5' primer along with a J-beta primer mix. TCRdb used MiXCR to reprocess the 5' RACE reads, holding one entry per CDR3 protein. Found here are about 1.4 million distinct CDR3 sequences, 59% of them singletons; the top ten hold more than 6%. The sequencing input was blood. These receptor sequences come from a man between 18 and 35 years old in good health.

This clonotype came up many times. V is TRBV4-2 and J is TRBJ2-3; tentative D call: TRBD2 (5 bases). This CDR3 has 15 amino acids. Deletions cut 0 bases from V and 5 bases from J, with 12 bases between. The germline gives CDR1 LGHNA, CDR2 YNFKEQ. The CDR3 region is CASSQDPRSGDTQYF. CDR3 DNA: TGTGCCAGCAGCCAAGATCCCCGGAGCGGAGATACGCAGTATTTT.

The chain combines TRBV2 with TRBJ2-7; no firm D call. The CDR3 is 13 residues long. The V gene's germline CDR1 is SNHLY and CDR2 FYNNEI. Trimming took off 8 bases at V and 3 bases at J, with 14 bases between the two ends. In DNA form, the CDR3 reads TGTGCCAGCCTGAGGTTCCCCTACTACGAGCAGTACTTC. It translates to CASLRFPYYEQYF. The full variable domain, completed using reference TRBV2 and TRBJ2-7, is EPEVTQTPSHQVTQMGQEVILRCVPISNHLYFYWYRQILGQKVEFLVSFYNNEISEKSEIFDDQFSVERPDGSNFTLKIRSTKLEDSAMYFCASLRFPYYEQYFGPGTRLTVT.

V and J are TRBV4-1 and TRBJ1-1, with D uncertain. The CDR3 spans 16 residues. Germline V lookup: CDR1 MGHRA, CDR2 YSYEKL. V was pared by 1 base and J by 0 bases, with 12 bases between. In nucleotides, the CDR3 is TGCGCCAGCAGCCAAGGTCCAGCTAACATGAACACTGAAGCTTTCTTT. This codes for CASSQGPANMNTEAFF.

The chain couples TRBV7-2 to TRBJ2-7; no clear D gene. CDR3 length: 13 residues. Germline V CDR1 and CDR2: SGHTA, FQGNSA. V lost 0 bases and J 6 bases, leaving 9 bases between the germline ends. The CDR3 sequence: CASSLAVESEQYF. CDR3 DNA: TGTGCCAGCAGCTTAGCGGTAGAATCCGAGCAGTACTTC.

This chain joins TRBV12-3 or TRBV12-4 and TRBJ2-4; 9 bases are shared with TRBD2. Germline trimming cut 4 bases from V and 6 bases from J; bases unmatched to any gene: 13. There are 17 residues in the CDR3. CDR3 sequence (DNA): TGTGCCAGCAGTTCCCACGGGTTAGCGGGAGTAGGAAACATTCAGTACTTC. It is translated as CASSSHGLAGVGNIQYF.

The gene calls are TRBV28 and TRBJ2-3, with 10 nucleotides matching TRBD2. Trimming took 5 bases from V and 6 from J; bases not matched to a gene: 5. This CDR3 has 14 residues. Germline values: CDR1 MDHEN, CDR2 SYDVKM. The CDR3 nucleotides are TGTGCCAGCAGTCAGCGGGGGGGCTTTGATACGCAGTATTTT. Its protein product is CASSQRGGFDTQYF.

This clonotype was seen just once. The rearrangement uses TRBV7-9 and TRBJ2-1, with 10 positions matching TRBD1. CDR1 and CDR2 (germline): SEHNR, FQNEAQ (reference sequence). There are 14 residues in the CDR3. V lost 8 bases, J lost 8 bases, and 9 bases stayed unmatched. CDR3 region: CASARDRGFDEQFF. The CDR3 bases are TGTGCCAGCGCCAGGGACAGGGGATTCGATGAGCAGTTCTTC.

The chain has TRBV29-1 and TRBJ1-1; possible D gene TRBD1, 5 bases. V was clipped by 5 bases and J by 0 bases, with 16 bases between them. Per germline, CDR1 SQVTM and CDR2 ANQGSEA. The CDR3 totals 15 residues. CDR3 sequence (DNA): TGCAGCGTTCACCGCCGCGGACAACTGAACACTGAAGCTTTCTTT. It specifies CSVHRRGQLNTEAFF.

Here the CDR3 reads CASSQLERGHETQYF. In nucleotides, the CDR3 is TGTGCCAGCAGCCAATTGGAGAGGGGGCATGAGACCCAGTACTTC. V and J are TRBV14 and TRBJ2-4, with TRBD1 identical over 7 bases. The J call may be in error: the DNA end matches TRBJ2-5 better. The CDR3 spans 15 residues. Germline V gene lookup returns CDR1 SGHDN and CDR2 FVKESK.

V is TRBV20-1 and J is TRBJ2-7, with D perhaps matching TRBD1 or TRBD2 (5 bases each). The CDR3 is made up of 14 amino acids. V lost 0 bases and J lost 3, with 12 bases in between. CDR1 and CDR2 (germline): DFQATT, SNEGSKA (reference sequence). The CDR3 is CSARDSDSLYEQYF. CDR3 bases: TGCAGTGCTAGAGATAGCGACAGTCTCTACGAGCAGTACTTC.

The chain has TRBV2 and TRBJ2-1; 7 positions agree with TRBD1. Losses at the gene ends were 4 bases for V and 9 bases for J; bases not matched to a gene: 6. The CDR3 contains 13 residues. Per germline, CDR1 SNHLY and CDR2 FYNNEI. CDR3 sequence: CASSASGTAEQFF. The CDR3 bases are TGTGCCAGCAGTGCCTCCGGGACAGCTGAGCAGTTCTTC.

The chain has TRBV7-6 and TRBJ2-2; D not certain. V shed 5 bases and J shed 4 bases, with 5 bases lying between them. Germline CDR1 and CDR2: SGHVS and FNYEAQ. The CDR3 sequence is 12 residues long. The DNA of the CDR3 is TGTGCCAGCAGCCCCTTCACCGGGGAGCTGTTTTTT. Amino acids: CASSPFTGELFF.

A word on this clonotype: A read error may produce the germline difference seen at one junction end. J is TRBJ2-7 and V is TRBV20-1; D perhaps matches TRBD2 (5 bases). The CDR3 runs to 15 residues. Germline CDR1 and CDR2: DFQATT and SNEGSKA (reference sequence). Here the CDR3 reads CSARLYTAASYEQYF. CDR3 nucleotide sequence: TGCAGCGCTAGACTATACACGGCGGCTTCCTACGAGCAGTACTTC.

This clonotype has only a few counts. This rearrangement joins TRBV10-3 to TRBJ2-3, with 8 bases matching TRBD1. The CDR3 contains 17 residues. The ends lost 6 bases at V and 6 bases at J; junction bases unmatched: 17. In germline, CDR1 is ENHRY, CDR2 SYGVKD. Here the CDR3 reads CAIRGRGQGGDMDTQYF. In nucleotides, the CDR3 is TGTGCCATCAGAGGACGTGGACAGGGTGGAGACATGGATACGCAGTATTTT.

The rearrangement links TRBV29-1 to TRBJ2-1, with 9 bases fitting TRBD2. This CDR3 has 17 residues. The junction had 12 bases not matched to a gene; V was cut back by 1 base and J by 5 bases. The germline V gene encodes CDR1 SQVTM and CDR2 ANQGSEA. The CDR3: CSVEGGLARNKNNEQFF. CDR3 DNA sequence: TGCAGCGTTGAAGGAGGACTAGCGAGAAATAAAAACAATGAGCAGTTCTTC.

This clonotype was recorded a few times. V usage is TRBV29-1 and J usage is TRBJ1-2; D not resolved. V shed 1 base and J shed 5 bases, with 14 bases lying between them. Germline V lookup: CDR1 SQVTM, CDR2 ANQGSEA. There are 14 residues in the CDR3. The CDR3 here is CSVEVRGTAYGYTF. The DNA of the CDR3 is TGCAGCGTTGAAGTACGCGGAACTGCTTATGGCTACACCTTC.

The rearrangement joins TRBV20-1 to TRBJ2-3; 11 positions agree with TRBD2. J lost 3 bases, V lost 5 bases, and 13 bases had no gene match. This CDR3 spans 17 amino acids. The germline V gene encodes CDR1 DFQATT and CDR2 SNEGSKA (reference sequence). The CDR3 region has the DNA TGCAGTGCTGAGGGAATTATAGCGGGGGGGCTGACAGATACGCAGTATTTT. Residues: CSAEGIIAGGLTDTQYF.

V is TRBV2 and J is TRBJ1-1; D might be TRBD1 (5 bases). Deletions cut 6 bases from V and 1 base from J, with 12 bases between. The CDR3 spans 14 residues. In germline, CDR1 is SNHLY, CDR2 FYNNEI. CDR3 loop: CASSGGQTNTEAFF. CDR3 coding DNA: TGTGCCAGCAGCGGTGGACAAACGAACACTGAAGCTTTCTTT.

The chain couples TRBV27 to TRBJ1-5; 11 positions agree with TRBD1. Germline lookup yields CDR1 MNHEY and CDR2 SMNVEV (reference sequence). The CDR3 consists of 16 residues. V was clipped by 5 bases and J by 7 bases; unmatched bases: 10. The DNA of the CDR3 is TGTGCCAGCAGTCCTGGACAGGGGGCGCGGGGGCAGCCCCAGCATTTT. Translating gives CASSPGQGARGQPQHF.

V usage is TRBV20-1 and J usage is TRBJ2-7; D unclear. Germline V lookup: CDR1 DFQATT, CDR2 SNEGSKA (reference sequence). V was trimmed by 1 base and J by 2 bases, leaving 6 bases between them. The CDR3 extends over 12 amino acids. The CDR3 region is CSARGDTYEQYF. CDR3 coding DNA: TGCAGTGCTAGAGGTGATACCTACGAGCAGTACTTC.

V is TRBV19 and J is TRBJ2-1, with 12 positions matching TRBD2. The CDR3 is made up of 17 amino acids. Germline V gene lookup returns CDR1 LNHDA and CDR2 SQIVND (reference sequence). J was trimmed by 4 bases and V by 0 bases; bases with no gene match: 4. CDR3 protein: CASSIDRTSGEYNEQFF. CDR3 in DNA: TGTGCCAGTAGTATAGATAGGACTAGCGGGGAGTACAATGAGCAGTTCTTC.

The genes are TRBV28 and TRBJ1-1; D call uncertain. Germline values: CDR1 MDHEN, CDR2 SYDVKM. Trimming stripped 1 base from V and 12 bases from J, with 6 bases between. The CDR3 contains 10 residues. CDR3 sequence reads: CASSLYGTFF. The CDR3 DNA follows: TGTGCCAGCAGTTTATACGGCACTTTCTTT.

The chain couples TRBV12-3 or TRBV12-4 to TRBJ2-5; TRBD2 matches 7 bases. The CDR3 runs 13 residues. V lost 6 bases and J lost 5; bases outside the gene matches: 6. CDR3 sequence reads: CASSRGVEETQYF. The CDR3 DNA follows: TGTGCCAGCAGCCGGGGGGTCGAGGAGACCCAGTACTTC.

This clonotype has a handful of counts. The chain carries TRBV20-1 and TRBJ2-1; 10 positions match TRBD2. This CDR3 is built from 15 residues. The germline CDR1 and CDR2 sequences are DFQATT and SNEGSKA (reference sequence). V lost 5 bases and J lost 7; bases outside the gene matches: 11. The CDR3 sequence: CSAFSGRGSANEQFF. For the CDR3, the DNA is TGCAGTGCTTTCAGCGGGAGGGGTTCGGCGAATGAGCAGTTCTTC.

The chain combines TRBV7-2 with TRBJ2-1, with 9 bases identical to TRBD2. V lost 7 bases, J lost 8 bases, and 12 bases stayed unmatched. Germline-derived CDR1 and CDR2 are SGHTA and FQGNSA. The CDR3 runs 15 residues. The CDR3 DNA is TGTGCCAGCATCCTCATACCTAGCGGGATTTATGAGCAGTTCTTC. Encoded protein: CASILIPSGIYEQFF.

The chain links TRBV25-1 to TRBJ2-1, with D maybe TRBD2 (5 bases). Between the trimmed V and J ends, which lost 1 base and 11 bases, there was a span of 9 bases. Germline assignment: CDR1 MGHDK and CDR2 SYGVNS. The CDR3 totals 12 residues. The CDR3 sequence is CASSELWEQQFF. CDR3 nucleotides: TGTGCCAGCAGTGAATTGTGGGAGCAGCAGTTCTTC.

This clonotype was counted a few times. The chain recombines TRBV7-2 with TRBJ1-1, with D possibly being TRBD1 (6 bases). This CDR3 contains 16 residues. Germline V lookup: CDR1 SGHTA, CDR2 FQGNSA. Trimming cost V 1 base and J 7 bases, with 19 bases left between them. The CDR3 nucleotides are TGTGCCAGCAGCTTAGGCGGGGGGCGGTACTCCAGTGAAGCTTTCTTT. Translated, it gives CASSLGGGRYSSEAFF.